This T cell receptor (beta chain) was recorded in a study of cytomegalovirus exposure and HLA in healthy donors (dated by TCRdb to about 2017). Background on the whole study: The 500 to 800 repertoires of the first cohort and the approximately 130 validation repertoires were produced on the same platform, according to a later analysis. The aim of the study was to test whether cataloging public T cell receptors could identify signatures of past pathogen exposure. In addition to the first cohort of 666 subjects, a separate validation cohort of approximately 130 different subjects was used. The study combined high-throughput TCR immunosequencing, statistical association of individual TCRs with disease status, and machine learning to predict cytomegalovirus infection status. Results and caveats for the whole study, not just this receptor: The study gave a list of some 150 TCR beta chains associated with cytomegalovirus. The authors suggested that the approach could potentially be extended to other disease states and immunological phenotypes. In a later analysis, TCRs clustered in the first cohort were found to also tend to co-occur in the 130 or so validation repertoires, with approximately 94% of cluster scores above 0. Across donors, most TCR sequences were observed very rarely, whereas some public TCRs were present in many individuals. The classifier was reported to diagnose cytomegalovirus status with high specificity and sensitivity in both the original cohort and the validation cohort. In vitro tests confirmed that three of the cytomegalovirus-associated TCR beta chains recognize cytomegalovirus antigens. A later analysis lacked HLA typing for the validation cohort, so it scored co-occurrence in that cohort across all 120 repertoires.

As to this clone: Its antigen specificity is not known. No quality values exist for individual bases; no much larger clone is one base distant.

The library was prepared using the immunoSEQ multiplex PCR assay. On the study's bioinformatics: To diagnose cytomegalovirus status from the catalog of TCR beta chain sequences, a statistical classification framework was built. TCRdb holds this immuneACCESS table with in-frame rearrangements only. Some clones are missing; in checked studies, unresolved V genes explain under half, and the rest has no known cause. That table gives V, J and clone size, and the DNA gave D and trimming. Recorded for this sample are about 110,000 clones; 70% to 90% of them occurred a single time. The ten largest clones take up around 3% of the sample. The donors were included in the validation cohort of 130 or so subjects, a group kept apart from the approximately 670-subject first cohort. This receptor was identified in a woman aged 18-35 years in good health and CMV-seronegative. What was sequenced was PBMCs.

The CDR3 protein is CASSARQTGATGGNTIYF. The base sequence is TGTGCCAGCAGCGCCAGACAAACAGGGGCTACAGGTGGAAACACCATATATTTT. This sequence uses TRBV9 and TRBJ1-3; TRBD1 aligns with 7 central bases. Reading the germline V gene gives CDR1 SGDLS and CDR2 YYNGEE. Germline trimming: 3 bases from V, 3 bases from J; junction bases outside gene matches: 15. The CDR3 contains 18 residues, cysteine and phenylalanine counted. Only the CDR3 DNA stays, 54 bases, in frame from base 1.